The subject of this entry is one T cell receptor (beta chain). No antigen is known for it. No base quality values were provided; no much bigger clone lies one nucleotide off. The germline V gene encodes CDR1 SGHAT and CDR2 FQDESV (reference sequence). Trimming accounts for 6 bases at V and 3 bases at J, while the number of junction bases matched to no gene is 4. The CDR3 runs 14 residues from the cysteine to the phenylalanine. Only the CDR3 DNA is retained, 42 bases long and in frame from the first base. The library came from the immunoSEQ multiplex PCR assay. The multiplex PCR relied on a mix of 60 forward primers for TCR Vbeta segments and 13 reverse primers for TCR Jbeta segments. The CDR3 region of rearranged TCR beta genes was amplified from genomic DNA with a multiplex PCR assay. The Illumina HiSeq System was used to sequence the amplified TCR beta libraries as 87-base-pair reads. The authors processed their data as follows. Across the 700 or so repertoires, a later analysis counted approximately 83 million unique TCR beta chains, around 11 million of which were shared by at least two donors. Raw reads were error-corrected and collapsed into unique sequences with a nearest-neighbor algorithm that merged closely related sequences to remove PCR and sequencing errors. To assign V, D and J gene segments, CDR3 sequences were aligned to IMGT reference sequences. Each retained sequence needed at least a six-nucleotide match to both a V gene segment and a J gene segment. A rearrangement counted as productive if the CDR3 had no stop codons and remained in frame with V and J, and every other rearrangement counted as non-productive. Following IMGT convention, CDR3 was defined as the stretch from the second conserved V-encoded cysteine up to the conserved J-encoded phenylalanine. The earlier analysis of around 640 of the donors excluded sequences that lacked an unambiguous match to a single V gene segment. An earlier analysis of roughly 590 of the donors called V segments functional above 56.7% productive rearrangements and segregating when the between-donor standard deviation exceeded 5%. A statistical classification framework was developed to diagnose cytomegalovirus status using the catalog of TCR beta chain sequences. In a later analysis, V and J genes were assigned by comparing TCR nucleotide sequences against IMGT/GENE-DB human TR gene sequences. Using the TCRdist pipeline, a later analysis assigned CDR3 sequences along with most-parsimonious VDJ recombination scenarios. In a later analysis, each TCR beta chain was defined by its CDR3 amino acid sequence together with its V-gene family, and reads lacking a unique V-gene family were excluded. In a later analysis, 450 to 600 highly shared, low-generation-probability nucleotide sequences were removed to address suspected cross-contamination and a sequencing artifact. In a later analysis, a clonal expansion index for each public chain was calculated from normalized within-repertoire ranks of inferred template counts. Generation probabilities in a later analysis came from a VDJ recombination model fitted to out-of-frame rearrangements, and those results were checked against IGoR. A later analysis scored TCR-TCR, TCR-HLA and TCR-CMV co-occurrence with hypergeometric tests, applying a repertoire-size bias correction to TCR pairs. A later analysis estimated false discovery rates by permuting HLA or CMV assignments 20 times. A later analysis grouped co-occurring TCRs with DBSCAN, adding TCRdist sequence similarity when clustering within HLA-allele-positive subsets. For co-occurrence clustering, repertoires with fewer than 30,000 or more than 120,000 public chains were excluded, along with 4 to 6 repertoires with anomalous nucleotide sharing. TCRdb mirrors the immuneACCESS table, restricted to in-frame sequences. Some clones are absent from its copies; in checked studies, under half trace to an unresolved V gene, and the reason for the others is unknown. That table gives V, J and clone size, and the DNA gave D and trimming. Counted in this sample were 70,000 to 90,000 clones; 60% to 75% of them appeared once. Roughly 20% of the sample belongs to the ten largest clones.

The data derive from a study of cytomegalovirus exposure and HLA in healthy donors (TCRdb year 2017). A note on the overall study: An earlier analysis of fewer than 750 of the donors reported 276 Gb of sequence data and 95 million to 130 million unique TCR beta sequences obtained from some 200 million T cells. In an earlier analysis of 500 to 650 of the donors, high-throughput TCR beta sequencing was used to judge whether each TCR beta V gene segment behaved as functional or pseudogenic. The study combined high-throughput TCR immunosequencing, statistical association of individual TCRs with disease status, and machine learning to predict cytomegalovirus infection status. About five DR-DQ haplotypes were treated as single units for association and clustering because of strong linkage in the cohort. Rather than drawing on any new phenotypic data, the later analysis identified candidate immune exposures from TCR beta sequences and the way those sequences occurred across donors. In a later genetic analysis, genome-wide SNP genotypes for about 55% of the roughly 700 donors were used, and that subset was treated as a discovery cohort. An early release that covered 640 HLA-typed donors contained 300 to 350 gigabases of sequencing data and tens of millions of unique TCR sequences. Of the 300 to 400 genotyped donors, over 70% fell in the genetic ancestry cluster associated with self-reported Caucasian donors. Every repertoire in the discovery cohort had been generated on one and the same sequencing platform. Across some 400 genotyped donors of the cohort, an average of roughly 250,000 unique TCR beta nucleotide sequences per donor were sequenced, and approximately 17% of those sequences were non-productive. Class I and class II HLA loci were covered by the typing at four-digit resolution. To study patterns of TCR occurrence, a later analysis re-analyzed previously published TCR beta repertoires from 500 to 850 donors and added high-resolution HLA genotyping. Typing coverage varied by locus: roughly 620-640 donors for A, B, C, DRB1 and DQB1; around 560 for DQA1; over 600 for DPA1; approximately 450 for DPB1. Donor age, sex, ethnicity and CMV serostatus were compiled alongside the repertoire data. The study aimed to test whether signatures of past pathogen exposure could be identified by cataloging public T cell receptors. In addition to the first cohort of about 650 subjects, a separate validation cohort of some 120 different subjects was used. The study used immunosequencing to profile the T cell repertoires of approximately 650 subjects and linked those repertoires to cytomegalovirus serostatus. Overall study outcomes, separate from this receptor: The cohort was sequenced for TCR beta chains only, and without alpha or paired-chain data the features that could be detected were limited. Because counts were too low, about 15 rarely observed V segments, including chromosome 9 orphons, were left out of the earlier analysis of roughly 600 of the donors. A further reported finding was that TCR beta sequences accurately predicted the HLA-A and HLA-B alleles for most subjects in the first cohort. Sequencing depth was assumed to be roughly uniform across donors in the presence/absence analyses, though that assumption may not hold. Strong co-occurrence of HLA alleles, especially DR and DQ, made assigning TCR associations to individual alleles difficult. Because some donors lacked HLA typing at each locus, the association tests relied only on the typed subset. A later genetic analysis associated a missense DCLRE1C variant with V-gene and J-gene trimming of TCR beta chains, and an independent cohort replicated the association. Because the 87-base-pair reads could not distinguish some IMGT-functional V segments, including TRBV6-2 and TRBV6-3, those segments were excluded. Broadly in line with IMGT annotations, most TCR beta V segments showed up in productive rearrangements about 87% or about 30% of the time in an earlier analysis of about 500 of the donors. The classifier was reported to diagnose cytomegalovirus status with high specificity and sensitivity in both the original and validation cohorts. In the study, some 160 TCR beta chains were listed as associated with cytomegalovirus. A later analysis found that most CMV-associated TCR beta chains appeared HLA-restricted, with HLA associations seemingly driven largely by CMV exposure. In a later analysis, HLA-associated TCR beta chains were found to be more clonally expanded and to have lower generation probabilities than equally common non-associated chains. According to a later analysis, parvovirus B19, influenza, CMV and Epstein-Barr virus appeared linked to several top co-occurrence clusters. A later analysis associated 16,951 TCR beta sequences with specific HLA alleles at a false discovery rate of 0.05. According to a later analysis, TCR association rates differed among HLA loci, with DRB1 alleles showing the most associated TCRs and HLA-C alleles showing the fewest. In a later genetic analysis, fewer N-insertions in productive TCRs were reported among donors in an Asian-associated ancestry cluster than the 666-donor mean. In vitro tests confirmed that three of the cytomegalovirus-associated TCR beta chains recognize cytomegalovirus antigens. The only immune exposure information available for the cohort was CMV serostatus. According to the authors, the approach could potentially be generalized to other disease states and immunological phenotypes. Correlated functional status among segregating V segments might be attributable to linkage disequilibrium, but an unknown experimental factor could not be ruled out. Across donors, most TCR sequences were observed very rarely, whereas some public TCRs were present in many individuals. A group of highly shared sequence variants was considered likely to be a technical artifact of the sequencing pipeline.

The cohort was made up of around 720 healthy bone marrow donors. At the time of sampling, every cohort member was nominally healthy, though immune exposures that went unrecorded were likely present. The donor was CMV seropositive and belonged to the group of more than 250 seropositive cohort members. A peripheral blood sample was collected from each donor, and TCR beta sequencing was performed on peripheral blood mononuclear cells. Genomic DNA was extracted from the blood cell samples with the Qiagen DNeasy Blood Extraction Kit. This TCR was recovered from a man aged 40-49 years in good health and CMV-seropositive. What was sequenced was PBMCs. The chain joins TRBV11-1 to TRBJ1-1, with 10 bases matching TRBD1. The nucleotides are TGTGCCAGCAGTTCCGGGACAGGGGACACTGAAGCTTTCTTT. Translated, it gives CASSSGTGDTEAFF.